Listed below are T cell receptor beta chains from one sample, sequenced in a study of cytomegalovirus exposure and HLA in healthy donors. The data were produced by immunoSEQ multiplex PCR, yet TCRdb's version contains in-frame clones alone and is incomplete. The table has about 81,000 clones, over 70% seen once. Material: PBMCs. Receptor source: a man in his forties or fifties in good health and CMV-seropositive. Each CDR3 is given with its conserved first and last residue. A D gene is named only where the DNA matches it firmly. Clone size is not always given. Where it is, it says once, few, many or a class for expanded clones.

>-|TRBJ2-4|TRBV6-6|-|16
TGTGCCAGCAGTTACGGTGCCGGAAGAGCCAAAAACAGTCAGTACTTC
CASSYGAGRAKNSQYF
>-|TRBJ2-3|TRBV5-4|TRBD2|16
TGTGCCAGCAGTCTTCCGGGACTAGCGGGAACAGATACGCAGTATTTT
CASSLPGLAGTDTQYF
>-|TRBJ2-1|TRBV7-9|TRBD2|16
TGTGCCAGCAGCCATGAGCGGGACTTTTTCTACAATGAGCAGTTCTTC
CASSHERDFFYNEQFF
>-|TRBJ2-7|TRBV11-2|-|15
TGTGCCAGCAGCTTAGAGGCGGGCGACACCTACGAGCAGTACTTC
CASSLEAGDTYEQYF
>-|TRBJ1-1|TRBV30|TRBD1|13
TGTGCCTGGAGATTGGACAGGGCCCTGGGGGCTTTCTTT
CAWRLDRALGAFF
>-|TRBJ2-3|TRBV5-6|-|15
TGTGCCAGCAGCTTGGGTCTGGCTAGCACAGATACGCAGTATTTT
CASSLGLASTDTQYF
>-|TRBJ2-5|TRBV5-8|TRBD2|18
TGTGCCAGCAGCTTGGGGCTAGCGGGAAACTCGCACCAAGAGACCCAGTACTTC
CASSLGLAGNSHQETQYF
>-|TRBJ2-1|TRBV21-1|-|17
TGTGCCAGCAGCACAGCGGGAGTGGATTGCTCCTACAATGAGCAGTTCTTC
CASSTAGVDCSYNEQFF
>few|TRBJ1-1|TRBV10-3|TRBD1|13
TGTGCCATCAGTGACGGGACAGGGAGTGGAGCTTTCTTT
CAISDGTGSGAFF
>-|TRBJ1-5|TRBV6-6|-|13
TGTGCCAGCACCCTGGGGGCGAGTCAGCCCCAGCATTTT
CASTLGASQPQHF
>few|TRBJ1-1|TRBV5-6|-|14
TGTGCCAGCAGCTTTGGCGGGGGTGGCACTGAAGCTTTCTTT
CASSFGGGGTEAFF
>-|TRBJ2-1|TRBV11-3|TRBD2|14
TGTGCCAGCAGCCTCGGGACTAGCGTAGATGAGCAGTTCTTC
CASSLGTSVDEQFF
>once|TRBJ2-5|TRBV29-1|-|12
TGCAGCGGCGGAGCAGGGGGGGAGACCCAGTACTTC
CSGGAGGETQYF
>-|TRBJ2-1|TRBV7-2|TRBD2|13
TGTGCCAGCAGTCCCGGGACTAGCGGATCAGCAGTCTTC
CASSPGTSGSAVF
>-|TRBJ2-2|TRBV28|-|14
TGTGCCAGCAGTTTATCTGAAACAGGAGGGGAGCTGTTTTTT
CASSLSETGGELFF
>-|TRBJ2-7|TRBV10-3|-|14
TGTGCCATCAGTGATAGCGCGGGGAGCTACGAGCAGTACTTC
CAISDSAGSYEQYF
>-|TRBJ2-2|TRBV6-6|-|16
TGTGCCAGCAGTTACACCAGGGCGGAGAACACCGGGGAGCTGTTTTTT
CASSYTRAENTGELFF
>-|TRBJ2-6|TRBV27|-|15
TGTGCCAGCAGTTTAATATACTCTGGGGCCAACGTCCTGACTTTC
CASSLIYSGANVLTF
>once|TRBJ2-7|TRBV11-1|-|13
TGTGCCAGCAGCTTGGCAGGTGCTTACGAGCAGTACTTC
CASSLAGAYEQYF
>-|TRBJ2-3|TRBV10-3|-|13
TGTGCCATCAGGGAGGATTCGGCAGATACGCAGTATTTT
CAIREDSADTQYF
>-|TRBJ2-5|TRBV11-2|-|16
TGTGCCAGCAGCTTACCCTGGAGAGGCAGCCAAGAGACCCAGTACTTC
CASSLPWRGSQETQYF
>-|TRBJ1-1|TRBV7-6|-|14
TGTGCCAGCAGCTTGAGCGGAAGGAACACTGAAGCTTTCTTC
CASSLSGRNTEAFF
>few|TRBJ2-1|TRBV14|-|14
TGTGCCAGCAGCCGCGACCGGGGGGCGCGCGGGCAGTTCTTC
CASSRDRGARGQFF
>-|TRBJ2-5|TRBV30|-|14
TGTGCCTGGAGTGTATCGGGAGCCCCAAAGACCCAGTACTTC
CAWSVSGAPKTQYF
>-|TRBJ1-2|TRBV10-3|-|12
TGTGCCATCAGCCCCAAGACTATGGGCTACACCTTC
CAISPKTMGYTF
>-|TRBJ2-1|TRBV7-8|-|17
TGTGCCAGCAGCTTAGCGCTAAGCGGACAGACCTACAATGAGCAGTTCTTC
CASSLALSGQTYNEQFF
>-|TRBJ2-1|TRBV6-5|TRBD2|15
TGTGCCAGCAGTTACTCGGGACTAGCGGGAGGACCTCAGTTCTTC
CASSYSGLAGGPQFF
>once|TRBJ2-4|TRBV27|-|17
TGTGCCAGCAGTCTCTCCGACAGGTTTTCTTCCAAAAACATTCAGTACTTC
CASSLSDRFSSKNIQYF
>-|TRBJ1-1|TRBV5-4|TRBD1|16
TGTGCCAGCAGCTTAGGACAGGATCTACTCCGTACTGAAGCTTTCTTT
CASSLGQDLLRTEAFF
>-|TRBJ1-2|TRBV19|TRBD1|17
TGTGCCAGTAGTATGGGTGGGACAGCCCTCACAAACTATGGCTACACCTTC
CASSMGGTALTNYGYTF
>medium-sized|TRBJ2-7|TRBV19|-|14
TGTGCCAGTAGTCGGGGACTCTACTCCTACGAGCAGTACTTC
CASSRGLYSYEQYF
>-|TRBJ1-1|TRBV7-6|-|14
TGTGCCAGCAGCTTAAAGGGGAGGGACACTGAAGCTTTCTTT
CASSLKGRDTEAFF
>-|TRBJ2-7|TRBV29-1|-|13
TGCAGCGTTGGTGAGGCAGAAACCTACGAGCAGTACTTC
CSVGEAETYEQYF
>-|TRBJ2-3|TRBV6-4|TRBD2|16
TGTGCCAGCAGTGAACACAGCGGGAGGGGCACAGATACGCAGTATTTT
CASSEHSGRGTDTQYF
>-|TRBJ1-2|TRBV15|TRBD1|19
TGTGCCACCAGCAGAGATGGAGGGCGACTCCGGGACAGGAAAGATGGCTACACCTTC
CATSRDGGRLRDRKDGYTF
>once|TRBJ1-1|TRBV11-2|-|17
TGTGCCAGCAGCTTAAAGACAGTGGGGGGAAATGGTGCTGAAGCTTTCTTT
CASSLKTVGGNGAEAFF
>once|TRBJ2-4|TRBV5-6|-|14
TGTGCCAGCAGCTTCCCTGGGGCCAAAAACAGTCAGTACTTC
CASSFPGAKNSQYF
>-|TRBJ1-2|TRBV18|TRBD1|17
TGTGCCAGCTCACCAGGGGCTGACAGGGGGCGAGGCTATGGCTACACCTTC
CASSPGADRGRGYGYTF
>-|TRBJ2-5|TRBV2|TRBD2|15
TGTGCCAGCAGTGATTCACTAGCGGGAGGTGAGACCCAGTACTTC
CASSDSLAGGETQYF
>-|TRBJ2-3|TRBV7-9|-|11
TGTTCCAGCAGCTTTTCTGATACGCAGTATTTT
CSSSFSDTQYF
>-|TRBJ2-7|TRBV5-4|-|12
TGTGCCAGCAGCTCAGGGCGCTACGAGCAGTACTTC
CASSSGRYEQYF
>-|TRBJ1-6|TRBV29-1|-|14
TGCAGCGCGCTCACTGACGGGAATAATTCACCCCTCCACTTT
CSALTDGNNSPLHF
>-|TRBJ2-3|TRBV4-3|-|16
TGCGCCAGCAGCCAAGATTACCAGCGGACCACAGATACGCAGTATTTT
CASSQDYQRTTDTQYF